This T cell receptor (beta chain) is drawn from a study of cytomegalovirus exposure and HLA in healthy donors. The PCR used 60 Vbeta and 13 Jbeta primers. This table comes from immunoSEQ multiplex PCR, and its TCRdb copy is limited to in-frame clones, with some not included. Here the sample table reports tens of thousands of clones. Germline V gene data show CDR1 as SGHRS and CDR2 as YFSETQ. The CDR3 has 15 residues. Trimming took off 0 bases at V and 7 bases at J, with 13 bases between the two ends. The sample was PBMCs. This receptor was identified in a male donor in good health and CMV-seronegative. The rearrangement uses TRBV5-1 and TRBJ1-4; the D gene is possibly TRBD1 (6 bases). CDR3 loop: CASSLGGTGREKLFF. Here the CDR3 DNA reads TGCGCCAGCAGCTTGGGTGGAACAGGGCGTGAAAAACTGTTTTTT.